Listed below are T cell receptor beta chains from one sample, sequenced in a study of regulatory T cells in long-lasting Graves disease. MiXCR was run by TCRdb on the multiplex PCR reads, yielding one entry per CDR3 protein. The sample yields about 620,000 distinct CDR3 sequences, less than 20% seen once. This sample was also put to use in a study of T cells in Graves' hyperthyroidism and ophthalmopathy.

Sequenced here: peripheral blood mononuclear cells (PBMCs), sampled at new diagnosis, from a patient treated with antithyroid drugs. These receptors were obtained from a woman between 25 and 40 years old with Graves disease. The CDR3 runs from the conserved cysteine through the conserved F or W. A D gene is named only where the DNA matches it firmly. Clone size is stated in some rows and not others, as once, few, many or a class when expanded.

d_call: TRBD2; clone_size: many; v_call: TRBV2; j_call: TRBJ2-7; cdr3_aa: CASRAGGLINEQYF; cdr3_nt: TGTGCCAGCAGAGCGGGAGGGCTTATAAACGAGCAGTACTTC
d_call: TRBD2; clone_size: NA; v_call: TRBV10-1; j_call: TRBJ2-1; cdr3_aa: CASSPGTSGIYNEQFF; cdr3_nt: TGCGCCAGCAGCCCTGGGACTAGCGGGATCTACAATGAGCAGTTCTTC
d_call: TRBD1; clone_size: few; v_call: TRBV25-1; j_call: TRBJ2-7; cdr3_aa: CATRQGYTQYF; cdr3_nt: TGTGCCACCCGACAGGGGTATACGCAGTACTTC
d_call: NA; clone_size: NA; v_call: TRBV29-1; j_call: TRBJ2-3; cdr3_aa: CSVATDSKTSDTQYF; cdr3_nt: TGCAGCGTTGCCACGGACAGTAAAACCTCAGATACGCAGTATTTT
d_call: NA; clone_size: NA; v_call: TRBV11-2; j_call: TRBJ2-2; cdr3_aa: CASSLQRVPNTGELFF; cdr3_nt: TGTGCCAGCAGCTTGCAAAGGGTCCCGAACACCGGGGAGCTGTTTTTT
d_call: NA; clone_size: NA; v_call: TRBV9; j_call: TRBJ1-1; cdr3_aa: CASSVPMNTEAFF; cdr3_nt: TGTGCCAGCAGCGTTCCTATGAACACTGAAGCTTTCTTT
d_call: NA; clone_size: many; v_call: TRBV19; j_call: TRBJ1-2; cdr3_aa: CASSIDRPGRPKDYGYTF; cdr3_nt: TGTGCCAGTAGTATAGATCGCCCAGGACGGCCCAAGGACTATGGCTACACCTTC
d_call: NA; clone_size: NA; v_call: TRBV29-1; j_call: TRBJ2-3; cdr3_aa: CSTKANPDTQYF; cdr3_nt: TGCAGCACCAAAGCGAATCCAGATACGCAGTATTTT
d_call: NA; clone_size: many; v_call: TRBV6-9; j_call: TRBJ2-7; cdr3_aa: CASSYGVREQYF; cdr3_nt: TGTGCCAGCAGTTACGGGGTGAGGGAGCAGTACTTC
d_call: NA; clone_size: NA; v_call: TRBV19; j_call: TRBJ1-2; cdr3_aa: CASSIVATPYGYTF; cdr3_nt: TGTGCCAGTAGTATTGTCGCGACACCGTATGGCTACACCTTC
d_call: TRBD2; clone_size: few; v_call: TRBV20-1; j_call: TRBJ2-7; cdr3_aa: CSAWTSGSKGTYEQYF; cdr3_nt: TGCAGTGCTTGGACTAGCGGGAGTAAGGGAACCTACGAGCAGTACTTC
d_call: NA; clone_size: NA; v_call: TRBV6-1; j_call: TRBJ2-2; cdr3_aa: CASKKAGNTGELFF; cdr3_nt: TGTGCCAGCAAGAAGGCGGGGAACACCGGGGAGCTGTTTTTT
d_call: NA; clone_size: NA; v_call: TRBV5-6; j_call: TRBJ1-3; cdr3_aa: CASSLAPVSGNTIYF; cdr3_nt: TGTGCCAGCAGCTTGGCGCCGGTCTCTGGAAACACCATATATTTT
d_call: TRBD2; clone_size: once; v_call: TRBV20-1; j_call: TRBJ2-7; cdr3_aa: CSADRLAGGTYEQYF; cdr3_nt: TGCAGTGCTGACAGACTAGCGGGAGGTACCTACGAGCAGTACTTC
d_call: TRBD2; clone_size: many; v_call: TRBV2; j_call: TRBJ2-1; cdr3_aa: CASSDLAGGLDEQFF; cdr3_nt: TGTGCCAGCAGTGATCTAGCGGGAGGTCTGGATGAGCAGTTCTTC
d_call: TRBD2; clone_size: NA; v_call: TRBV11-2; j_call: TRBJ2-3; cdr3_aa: CASSRAGLSRVNPQYF; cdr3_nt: TGTGCCAGCAGCCGAGCGGGACTCTCACGGGTAAATCCGCAGTATTTT
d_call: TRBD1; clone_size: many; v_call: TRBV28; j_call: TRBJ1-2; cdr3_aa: CASSPSPGQGDSGYTF; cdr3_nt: TGTGCCAGCAGTCCGTCTCCGGGACAGGGGGATAGTGGCTACACCTTC
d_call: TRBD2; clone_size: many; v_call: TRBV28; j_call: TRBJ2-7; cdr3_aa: CASSFRLAGFEQYF; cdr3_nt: TGTGCCAGCAGTTTTCGGCTAGCGGGATTCGAGCAGTACTTC
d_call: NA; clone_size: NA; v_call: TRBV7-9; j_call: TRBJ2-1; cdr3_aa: CASSLEPTGSNEQFF; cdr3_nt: TGTGCCAGCAGCTTAGAACCTACGGGCTCCAATGAGCAGTTCTTC
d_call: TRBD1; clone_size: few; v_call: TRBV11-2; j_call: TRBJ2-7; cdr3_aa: CASSYGTGAFEQYF; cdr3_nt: TGTGCCAGCAGCTACGGGACAGGGGCTTTCGAGCAGTACTTC
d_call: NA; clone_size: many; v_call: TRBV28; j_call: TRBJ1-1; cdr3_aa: CASSPTGPGTEAFF; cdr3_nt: TGTGCCAGCAGTCCCACAGGGCCGGGAACTGAAGCTTTCTTT
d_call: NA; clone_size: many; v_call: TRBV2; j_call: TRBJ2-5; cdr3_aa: CASSDARETQYF; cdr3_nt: TGTGCCAGCAGTGACGCTCGGGAGACCCAGTACTTC
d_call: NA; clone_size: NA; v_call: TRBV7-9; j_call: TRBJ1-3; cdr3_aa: CASSFWGGRSGNTIYF; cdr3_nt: TGTGCCAGCAGCTTTTGGGGGGGTCGCTCTGGAAACACCATATATTTT
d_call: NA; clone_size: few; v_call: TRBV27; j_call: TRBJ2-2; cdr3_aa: CASCTWNTGELFF; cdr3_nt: TGTGCCAGTTGTACGTGGAACACCGGGGAGCTGTTTTTT
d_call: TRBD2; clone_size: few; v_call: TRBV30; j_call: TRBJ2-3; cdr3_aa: CASRDYSRTDTQYF; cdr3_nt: TGTGCCTCCAGGGACTACTCACGCACAGATACGCAGTATTTT
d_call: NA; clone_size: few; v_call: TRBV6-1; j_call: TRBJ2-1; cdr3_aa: CATQYNEQFF; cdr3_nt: TGTGCCACACAATACAATGAGCAGTTCTTC
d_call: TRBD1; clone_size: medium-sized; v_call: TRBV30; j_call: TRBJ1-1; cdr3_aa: CAWSRPGQGMRVDTEAFF; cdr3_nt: TGTGCCTGGAGTAGACCGGGACAGGGAATGAGGGTTGACACTGAAGCTTTCTTT
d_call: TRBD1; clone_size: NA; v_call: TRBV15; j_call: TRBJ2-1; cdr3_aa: CATSVGTGVVYEQFF; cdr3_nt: TGTGCCACCAGCGTCGGGACAGGGGTCGTCTATGAGCAGTTCTTC
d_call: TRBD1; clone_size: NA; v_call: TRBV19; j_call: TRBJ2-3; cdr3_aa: CASTNVGQQGNTQYF; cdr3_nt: TGTGCCAGTACCAACGTGGGACAGCAGGGGAATACGCAGTATTTT
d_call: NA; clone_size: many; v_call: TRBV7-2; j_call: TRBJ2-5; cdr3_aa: CASSKRQGGQETQYF; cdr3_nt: TGTGCCAGCAGCAAGAGACAGGGAGGGCAAGAGACCCAGTACTTC
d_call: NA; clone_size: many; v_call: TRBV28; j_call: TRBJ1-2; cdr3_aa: CASSTEGGPVYGYTF; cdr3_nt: TGTGCCAGCAGTACCGAAGGGGGACCCGTCTATGGCTACACCTTC
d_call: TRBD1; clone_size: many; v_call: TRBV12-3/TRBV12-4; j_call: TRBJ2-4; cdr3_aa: CASSNQQGVLAKNIQYF; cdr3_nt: TGTGCCAGCAGTAACCAACAGGGGGTACTAGCCAAAAACATTCAGTACTTC
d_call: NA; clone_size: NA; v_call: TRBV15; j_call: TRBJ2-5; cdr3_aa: CATSRDLGFQSETQYF; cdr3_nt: TGTGCCACCAGCAGAGACTTAGGCTTCCAGTCGGAGACCCAGTACTTC